This entry features one TCR beta chain sequence. These data belong to a study of blood T cell repertoires in COVID-19. TCRdb keeps only in-frame clones here, not all; method: immunoSEQ multiplex PCR. The table lists some 120,000 clones, 70% to 85% of them singletons. This CDR3 has 15 amino acids. Germline-derived CDR1 and CDR2 are ENHRY and SYGVKD. Trimming cost V 7 bases and J 5 bases; bases outside gene matches: 10. J is TRBJ1-4 and V is TRBV10-3; 7 bases fit TRBD1. Sequencing was performed on peripheral blood. The sequence derives from a woman aged 60-75 years with acute or convalescent COVID-19. The CDR3 loop is CAITPSTGTNEKLFF. DNA of the CDR3: TGTGCCATCACACCGTCGACAGGGACAAATGAAAAACTGTTTTTT.